What follows are 30 T cell receptor beta chains derived from one specimen sequenced in a study of blood T cell dynamics during melanoma immunotherapy. Time point of the sample: pre-treatment baseline. Libraries were prepared by immunoSEQ multiplex PCR; TCRdb keeps only in-frame clonotypes and omits some of them. The sample yields over a thousand clones, about nine tenths seen once. Sequencing used effector memory CD8+ T cells from blood, obtained from a patient treated with checkpoint blockade. The receptor set was obtained from a human donor with melanoma.

This sequence joins TRBV25-1 and TRBJ2-7; D may be TRBD1 or TRBD2 (5 bases each). This CDR3 is built from 13 residues. Trimming took off 4 bases at V and 5 bases at J, with 12 bases between the two ends. The germline CDR1 and CDR2 sequences are MGHDK and SYGVNS. CDR3 loop: CASSGGTLDEQYF. CDR3 coding DNA: TGTGCCAGCAGTGGAGGGACGTTGGACGAGCAGTACTTC.

The chain couples TRBV9 to TRBJ2-1, with 8 bases identical to TRBD1. The length of the CDR3 is 13 residues. Germline CDR1 SGDLS, CDR2 YYNGEE. The V segment lost 6 bases and the J segment 10 bases; nucleotides outside the gene matches: 9. CDR3 in amino acids: CASTYQGAVEQFF. DNA for the CDR3: TGTGCCAGCACTTACCAGGGGGCTGTCGAGCAGTTCTTC.

V is TRBV6-1 and J is TRBJ2-1; 9 bases align to TRBD2. The CDR3 sequence is 15 residues long. Germline CDR1 reads MNHNS; CDR2 reads SASEGT. J gave up 9 bases and V 2 bases, and 8 bases lay outside the gene matches. In DNA, the CDR3 is TGTGCCAGCAGTGAATTCTCGCGGGGGGGAAGTGAGCAGTTCTTC. It is translated as CASSEFSRGGSEQFF.

The V and J genes are TRBV7-2 and TRBJ2-3; 7 nucleotides match TRBD1. The V gene's germline CDR1 is SGHTA and CDR2 FQGNSA. The CDR3 is made up of 15 amino acids. The trim removed 1 base at V and 4 bases at J, leaving 5 bases unmatched. As DNA, the CDR3 is TGTGCCAGCAGCTTAGAACCCCAGGGGGCAGATACGCAGTATTTT. Translation: CASSLEPQGADTQYF.

The rearrangement links TRBV27 to TRBJ2-5, with TRBD2 matching over 8 bases. Germline V CDR1 and CDR2: MNHEY, SMNVEV (reference sequence). The CDR3 totals 15 residues. V lost 4 bases and J lost 2; bases outside the gene matches: 6. CDR3 in DNA: TGTGCCAGCAGTTCGCGGGAGGCCGCACAAGAGACCCAGTACTTC. Translation: CASSSREAAQETQYF.

This clone showed up just once. The rearrangement uses TRBV27 and TRBJ2-7; D is uncertain. The CDR3 covers 12 residues. Germline CDR1 is MNHEY and CDR2 is SMNVEV (reference sequence). The ends were cut back, 0 bases at V and 7 bases at J, with 7 bases in the middle. The CDR3 DNA sequence: TGTGCCAGCAGTTTATCGACCGGGGAGCAGTACTTC. Its protein is CASSLSTGEQYF.

The V and J genes are TRBV7-9 and TRBJ1-1; D is undetermined. Germline loops: CDR1 SEHNR, CDR2 FQNEAQ (reference sequence). The V end was cut by 3 bases, the J end by 0 bases, with 8 bases between. The CDR3 runs to 14 residues. The CDR3 nucleotides are TGTGCCAGCAGCTTGTCGGGGATGAACACTGAAGCTTTCTTT. This translates into CASSLSGMNTEAFF.

The rearrangement links TRBV4-2 to TRBJ2-5; D gene uncertain. The J call may be mistaken, given a closer DNA end match to TRBJ2-7. Germline V gives CDR1 LGHNA, CDR2 YNFKEQ. The length of the CDR3 is 13 residues. The CDR3 DNA reads TGTGCCAGCAGCCAAGGGGGAAGATACGAGCAGTACTTC. Encoded protein: CASSQGGRYEQYF.

The chain joins TRBV7-9 to TRBJ1-1, with D unclear. Germline CDR1 is SEHNR and CDR2 is FQNEAQ (reference sequence). The CDR3 totals 12 residues. V lost 2 bases and J lost 6, with 7 bases in between. Here the CDR3 DNA reads TGTGCCAGCAGCTTACGAGAACCTGAAGCTTTCTTT. Protein product: CASSLREPEAFF.

CDR3 in amino acids: CASSLALAEQETQYF. In DNA, the CDR3 is TGTGCCAGCAGCTTGGCGCTGGCAGAACAAGAGACCCAGTACTTC. V is TRBV5-5 and J is TRBJ2-5; D gene ambiguous. The V gene lost 0 bases and the J gene lost 2 bases, with 11 bases spanning the gap. The CDR3 runs to 15 residues. The V gene's germline CDR1 is SGHKS and CDR2 YYEKEE (reference sequence).

The J gene is TRBJ2-6, the V gene TRBV4-1; D unclear. This CDR3 spans 16 amino acids. Germline V gene sequence: CDR1 MGHRA, CDR2 YSYEKL. V was clipped by 0 bases and J by 1 base, with 7 bases between them. The CDR3 DNA is TGCGCCAGCAGCCAAGAAGACAAATCTGGGGCCAACGTCCTGACTTTC. Translated: CASSQEDKSGANVLTF.

The chain combines TRBV13 with TRBJ1-4; 12 nucleotides align to TRBD1. The ends lost 5 bases at V and 6 bases at J; junction bases unmatched: 7. CDR1 is PRHDT, CDR2 FYEKMQ, per germline (reference sequence). The length of the CDR3 is 16 residues. The CDR3 bases are TGTGCCAGCAGCGCCCGGGACAGGGGGCGAGATGAAAAACTGTTTTTT. It is translated as CASSARDRGRDEKLFF. The whole variable domain, filled in from reference TRBV13 and TRBJ1-4, reads AAGVIQSPRHLIKEKRETATLKCYPIPRHDTVYWYQQGPGQDPQFLISFYEKMQSDKGSIPDRFSAQQFSDYHSELNMSSLELGDSALYFCASSARDRGRDEKLFFGSGTQLSVL.

The V gene is TRBV6-6, the J gene TRBJ1-6; D call uncertain. Looked up from germline, CDR1 is MNHNY and CDR2 is SVGAGI (reference sequence). CDR3 length: 15 amino acids. V lost 7 bases and J 3 bases, leaving 13 bases between the germline ends. This chain's CDR3 is CASIGTEYYNSPLHF. The CDR3 nucleotides are TGTGCCAGCATTGGTACAGAATACTATAATTCACCCCTCCACTTT.

This rearrangement joins TRBV10-3 to TRBJ1-2; D unresolved. Germline CDR1 ENHRY, CDR2 SYGVKD. The V gene lost 3 bases and the J gene lost 3 bases, with 17 bases spanning the gap. This CDR3 has 16 amino acids. The CDR3 protein is CAISDTGPIRDYGYTF. CDR3 sequence (DNA): TGTGCCATCAGTGACACTGGCCCGATTAGGGACTATGGCTACACCTTC.

The chain has TRBV7-9 and TRBJ2-2; tentative D call: TRBD2 (7 bases). From germline, CDR1 is SEHNR and CDR2 FQNEAQ (reference sequence). Between the trimmed V and J ends, which lost 2 bases and 0 bases, there was a span of 16 bases. This CDR3 contains 18 residues. CDR3 sequence: CASSLYPWGGPNTGELFF. CDR3 DNA: TGTGCCAGCAGCTTATATCCCTGGGGGGGCCCGAACACCGGGGAGCTGTTTTTT.

This chain links TRBV6-6 with TRBJ2-1; 11 nucleotides match TRBD1. This CDR3 has 15 amino acids. CDR1 MNHNY and CDR2 SVGAGI come from the germline V gene (reference sequence). The J segment lost 6 bases and the V segment lost 0 bases, leaving 1 base of the junction unmatched. The CDR3 sequence is CASSYSGTGGNEQFF. CDR3 nucleotide sequence: TGTGCCAGCAGTTACTCCGGGACAGGGGGCAATGAGCAGTTCTTC.

The chain has TRBV5-4 and TRBJ2-3, with D perhaps TRBD1 or TRBD2 (5 bases each). V lost 0 bases, J lost 4 bases, and 9 bases lay in between. CDR1 and CDR2 (germline): SGHNT, YYREEE (reference sequence). The CDR3 runs to 14 residues. The CDR3 DNA is TGTGCCAGCAGCTTGGTGGGGGAAGCAGATACGCAGTATTTT. As protein: CASSLVGEADTQYF.

This chain uses TRBV5-1 with TRBJ2-1; D gene unclear. V gave up 0 bases and J gave up 0 bases, with 10 bases separating them. This CDR3 is 16 amino acids long. From germline, CDR1 is SGHRS and CDR2 YFSETQ. CDR3 protein: CASSLAGPSSYNEQFF. The CDR3 bases are TGCGCCAGCAGCTTGGCTGGCCCGAGCTCCTACAATGAGCAGTTCTTC.

The chain combines TRBV19 with TRBJ2-5, with D uncertain. V dropped 4 bases and J dropped 5 bases, with 11 bases sitting between them. This CDR3 is built from 13 residues. Looked up from germline, CDR1 is LNHDA and CDR2 is SQIVND (reference sequence). The CDR3 sequence is CASSTSRAETQYF. Written as DNA, the CDR3 is TGTGCCAGTAGTACGTCCCGGGCGGAGACCCAGTACTTC.

V gene TRBV6-1 combines with J gene TRBJ2-5; TRBD1 might be the D (5 bases). This CDR3 comprises 16 residues. V was shortened by 1 base and J by 0 bases, with 12 bases between the two germline ends. CDR1 and CDR2 (germline): MNHNS, SASEGT. The CDR3 is CASSEVGRAYQETQYF. CDR3 in DNA: TGTGCCAGCAGTGAAGTCGGCAGGGCGTACCAAGAGACCCAGTACTTC.

V gene TRBV19 combines with J gene TRBJ1-4; D remains ambiguous. The CDR3 covers 15 residues. Germline V gene lookup returns CDR1 LNHDA and CDR2 SQIVND (reference sequence). V gave up 3 bases and J gave up 5 bases, with 13 bases separating them. DNA for the CDR3: TGTGCCAGTAGTATTAACGAGGGCCGGAATGAAAAACTGTTTTTT. As protein: CASSINEGRNEKLFF.

The gene calls are TRBV4-2 and TRBJ2-1; tentatively, D is TRBD2 (6 bases). CDR1 is LGHNA, CDR2 YNFKEQ, per germline. This CDR3 spans 14 amino acids. The V gene lost 0 bases and the J gene lost 8 bases, with 11 bases spanning the gap. The CDR3 is CASSQDLTRDEQFF. The CDR3 bases are TGTGCCAGCAGCCAAGACCTGACTAGGGATGAGCAGTTCTTC.

The V and J genes are TRBV9 and TRBJ2-1; no clear D gene. The CDR3 runs to 12 residues. Between the trimmed V and J ends, which lost 2 bases and 5 bases, there was a span of 5 bases. In germline, CDR1 is SGDLS, CDR2 YYNGEE. The chain's CDR3 is CASSVGNNEQFF. For the CDR3, the DNA is TGTGCCAGCAGCGTGGGGAACAATGAGCAGTTCTTC.

The chain joins TRBV7-9 to TRBJ2-7; the match to TRBD2 covers 9 bases. This CDR3 contains 16 residues. The junction had 4 bases not matched to a gene; V was cut back by 1 base and J by 0 bases. From germline, CDR1 is SEHNR and CDR2 FQNEAQ (reference sequence). The CDR3 DNA reads TGTGCCAGCAGCTTAGGACTAGCGGCTAACTCCTACGAGCAGTACTTC. It codes for CASSLGLAANSYEQYF.

CDR3 sequence (DNA): TGTGCCAGCAGCGCGCCGGGACAACCCTACGAGCAGTACTTC. This gives the protein CASSAPGQPYEQYF. The chain has TRBV11-3 and TRBJ2-7, with TRBD1 as a possible D gene (6 bases). Germline CDR1 and CDR2: SGHNT and YENEEA. The length of the CDR3 is 14 residues. V lost 5 bases to trimming and J lost 2 bases, with 13 bases between them.

This chain uses TRBV7-8 with TRBJ1-1, with D perhaps TRBD1 (5 bases). V lost 6 bases to trimming and J lost 7 bases, with 9 bases between them. The CDR3 has 11 residues. Germline V gene lookup returns CDR1 SGHVS and CDR2 FQNEAQ. CDR3 DNA sequence: TGTGCCAGCAGACGTACAGGTGAAGCTTTCTTT. This codes for CASRRTGEAFF.

This clone was observed once. The CDR3 end shows no conserved phenylalanine or tryptophan, and so a read error is likely. The rearrangement uses TRBV7-3 and TRBJ1-5; D not certain. Germline CDR1 reads SGHTA; CDR2 reads FQGTGA. The CDR3 runs to 15 residues. Between the trimmed V and J ends, which lost 5 bases and 4 bases, there was a span of 15 bases. This CDR3 is CASSQDLYGNQPQHL. The CDR3 region has the DNA TGTGCCAGCAGCCAGGATTTATATGGGAATCAGCCCCAGCATCTT.

The genes are TRBV27 and TRBJ1-2; perhaps TRBD1 as D (5 bases). Deletions cut 3 bases from V and 8 bases from J, with 13 bases between. The length of the CDR3 is 13 residues. Germline CDR1 reads MNHEY; CDR2 reads SMNVEV (reference sequence). The CDR3 DNA reads as TGTGCCAGCAGTTTTGATAACAGGTGGGGCTACACCTTC. Its protein product is CASSFDNRWGYTF.

V gene TRBV9 combines with J gene TRBJ1-1; D is unclear. CDR1 and CDR2 (germline): SGDLS, YYNGEE. Trimming removed 5 bases at V and 3 bases at J, with 17 bases between. The CDR3 runs 15 residues. The CDR3 is CASRTTDGLDTEAFF. As DNA, the CDR3 is TGTGCCAGCAGAACAACCGACGGTCTGGACACTGAAGCTTTCTTT. The full variable domain, completed using reference TRBV9 and TRBJ1-1, is DSGVTQTPKHLITATGQRVTLRCSPRSGDLSVYWYQQSLDQGLQFLIQYYNGEERAKGNILERFSAQQFPDLHSELNLSSLELGDSALYFCASRTTDGLDTEAFFGQGTRLTVV.

The V gene is TRBV7-8, the J gene TRBJ2-4; TRBD2 matches at 12 bases. The junction had 5 bases not matched to a gene; V was cut back by 1 base and J by 1 base. Germline CDR1 and CDR2: SGHVS and FQNEAQ. The CDR3 runs to 18 residues. The chain's CDR3 is CASSLVGLAGGAKNIQYF. The CDR3 region has the DNA TGTGCCAGCAGCTTAGTAGGCCTAGCGGGGGGGGCCAAAAACATTCAGTACTTC.